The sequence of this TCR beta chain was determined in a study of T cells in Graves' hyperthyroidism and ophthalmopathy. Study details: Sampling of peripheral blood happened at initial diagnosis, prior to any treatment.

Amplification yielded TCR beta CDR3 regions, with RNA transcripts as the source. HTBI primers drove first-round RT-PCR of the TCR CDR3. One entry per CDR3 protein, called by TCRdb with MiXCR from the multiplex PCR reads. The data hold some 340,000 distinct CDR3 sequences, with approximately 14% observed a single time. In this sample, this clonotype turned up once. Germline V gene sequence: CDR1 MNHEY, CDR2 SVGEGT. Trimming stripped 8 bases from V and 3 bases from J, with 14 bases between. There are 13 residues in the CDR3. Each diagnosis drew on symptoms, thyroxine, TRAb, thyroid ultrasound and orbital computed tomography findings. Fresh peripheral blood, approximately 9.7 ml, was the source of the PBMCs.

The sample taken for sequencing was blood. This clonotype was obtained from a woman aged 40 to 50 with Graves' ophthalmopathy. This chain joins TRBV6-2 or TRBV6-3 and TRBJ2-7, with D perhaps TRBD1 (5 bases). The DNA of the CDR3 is TGTGCCAGCTCCTCTGTGGGGCTCTACGAGCAGTACTTC. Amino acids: CASSSVGLYEQYF.